The 6 T cell receptor beta chains in this list originate from one sample, sequenced in a study of blood T cell repertoires in COVID-19. Measured with immunoSEQ multiplex PCR; TCRdb has only the in-frame clones, and not every one. The data hold more than 250,000 clones, with approximately 83% observed a single time. The sample consisted of peripheral blood. These receptors originate from a woman aged 25 to 39 who had recovered from COVID-19.

This rearrangement joins TRBV9 to TRBJ1-5; no clear D gene. This CDR3 spans 12 amino acids. Germline assignment: CDR1 SGDLS and CDR2 YYNGEE. Deletions cut 1 base from V and 7 bases from J, with 6 bases between. The CDR3 region has the DNA TGTGCCAGCAGCGTATTGGGCCAGCCCCAGCATTTT. Translated, it gives CASSVLGQPQHF.

The V call is TRBV28, the J call TRBJ2-7; perhaps TRBD1 as D (5 bases). Trimming shortened V by 7 bases and J by 6 bases, and 13 bases separated the two germline ends. From germline, CDR1 is MDHEN and CDR2 SYDVKM. The CDR3 contains 12 residues. This CDR3 is CASTQTAPEQYF. The CDR3 DNA reads as TGTGCCAGCACCCAGACAGCTCCCGAGCAGTACTTC.

The chain couples TRBV11-3 to TRBJ2-1, with 16 bases lining up with TRBD2. V shed 5 bases, J shed 15 bases, and the junction held 7 bases outside the gene matches. The CDR3 consists of 14 residues. Germline V gives CDR1 SGHNT, CDR2 YENEEA. CDR3 DNA sequence: TGTGCCAGCAGCCTGGGACTAGCGGGAGGGCCGCGGTTCTTC. This sequence encodes CASSLGLAGGPRFF.

The rearrangement uses TRBV11-2 and TRBJ2-7, with TRBD2 identical over 8 bases. The CDR3 runs 14 residues. The J segment lost 4 bases and the V segment lost 1 base, leaving 3 bases of the junction unmatched. Germline CDR1 SGHAT, CDR2 FQNNGV. The CDR3 DNA follows: TGTGCCAGCAGCTTAGGGGTAGCGGGATACGAGCAGTACTTC. The encoded protein is CASSLGVAGYEQYF.

This clone has more than one count but fewer than ten. The rearrangement uses TRBV5-5 and TRBJ2-7; 7 nucleotides line up with TRBD2. Germline V lookup: CDR1 SGHKS, CDR2 YYEKEE (reference sequence). The V gene end was trimmed by 4 bases and the J gene end by 1 base; junction bases not matched to a gene: 11. The CDR3 is 16 residues long. The CDR3 spells CASSMNVVAGSYEQYF. CDR3 DNA sequence: TGTGCCAGCAGCATGAATGTGGTAGCGGGTTCCTACGAGCAGTACTTC.

The table lists this clone with a count of one. The V call is TRBV11-3, the J call TRBJ2-1; D not resolved. Per the germline V gene, CDR1 is SGHNT and CDR2 is YENEEA. V dropped 0 bases and J dropped 5 bases, with 5 bases sitting between them. There are 13 residues in the CDR3. Here the CDR3 reads CASSLDENNEQFF. The CDR3 DNA follows: TGTGCCAGCAGCTTAGACGAGAACAATGAGCAGTTCTTC. Together with reference TRBV11-3 and TRBJ2-1, the CDR3 gives the full variable domain: EAGVVQSPRYKIIEKKQPVAFWCNPISGHNTLYWYLQNLGQGPELLIRYENEEAVDDSQLPKDRFSAERLKGVDSTLKIQPAELGDSAVYLCASSLDENNEQFFGPGTRLTVL.